This T cell receptor (beta chain) was found in a study of blood T cell repertoires in COVID-19 (dated by TCRdb to between 2020 and 2021). With respect to the entire study: The collaborator samples originated in the United States, Italy and Spain and spanned the acute and convalescent phases of COVID-19. The prospective study material was composed of cDNA or gDNA derived from T cells, B-cell-depleted T cells, or PBMCs. Subjects who had been exposed to COVID-19, were actively infected with it, or had recovered from it provided the deeply sampled blood TCRbeta repertoires that made up the dataset. The repertoires were made available in a free public database intended to serve as a resource for research on the immune response to SARS-CoV-2. The samples were drawn from the first 160 participants of the ongoing ImmuneRACE study and from 1,200 or so subjects provided by 6 global collaborators. A de-identified subject ID, COVID-19 status, age in years and sex were almost always included in the sample metadata. Where HLA class I and class II types were available, the types were taken from metadata supplied by the sample provider, not from assay-based typing. Study-wide findings and limitations: Clinical and demographic metadata were provided uncurated, with the amount varying by source and participant.

With respect to this clone: Its antigen is still unknown. No quality values exist for individual bases; no much larger clone is one base distant.

CDR1 and CDR2 (SEHNR, FQNEAQ) derive from the germline V gene (reference sequence). CDR3 length: 13 amino acids, cysteine to phenylalanine. The CDR3 DNA has 39 bases and is translated from base 1. V and J are truncated by 9 bases and 5 bases respectively, leaving an intervening sequence of 14 bases. In the prospective study, participants were about 18 to 95 years old, resided in about two dozen geographic areas of the United States, and were enrolled through a virtual design. To assign participants to cohorts, the prospective study relied on clinical history that participants themselves reported in a screening survey and a study questionnaire. Recovered participants in ImmuneRACE Cohort 3 were defined by two consecutive negative NP/OP PCR tests, clearance by a healthcare professional, or resolution of symptoms. In the prospective study, whole blood, serum and a nasopharyngeal or oropharyngeal swab were collected from each participant by mobile phlebotomists. Participants in the prospective study had the option to provide additional blood draws and questionnaires over a 2-month period. Before DNA extraction, blood samples from the prospective study were shipped at room temperature or frozen.

TCRbeta CDR3 regions were amplified from genomic DNA using the immunoSEQ Assay, a bias-controlled multiplex PCR. The published analysis was carried out like this. The number of nucleated cells in each sample was estimated from the amplification of reference gene primers within the assay. To quantify the absolute abundance of each unique TCRbeta CDR3 rearrangement, sequence reads were collapsed and filtered. For each sample, productive Simpson clonality was calculated by taking the square root of Simpson's diversity index across productive rearrangements. Entries here come from immuneACCESS through TCRdb and include only in-frame sequences with V and J called. Some clones fail to appear in such tables; in the studies checked, an unresolved V gene covers under half of the shortfall, and the cause of the remainder is unknown. V, J and clone size reflect that table, while D and trimming were determined from the DNA. The sample table holds more than 350,000 clones, of which 80% to 90% were seen once. The top ten clonotypes cover 0.95% to 1.1% of the sample.

The sequenced sample was PBMCs or T cells enriched from blood (not recorded which). The sequence was collected from a man younger than 35 who had recovered from COVID-19. The chain was built from TRBV7-9 and TRBJ1-5; matching of 6 bases hints at TRBD1 as the D gene. The bases read TGTGCCAGTACAAGGACAGCAGATCAGCCCCAGCATTTT. This encodes CASTRTADQPQHF.